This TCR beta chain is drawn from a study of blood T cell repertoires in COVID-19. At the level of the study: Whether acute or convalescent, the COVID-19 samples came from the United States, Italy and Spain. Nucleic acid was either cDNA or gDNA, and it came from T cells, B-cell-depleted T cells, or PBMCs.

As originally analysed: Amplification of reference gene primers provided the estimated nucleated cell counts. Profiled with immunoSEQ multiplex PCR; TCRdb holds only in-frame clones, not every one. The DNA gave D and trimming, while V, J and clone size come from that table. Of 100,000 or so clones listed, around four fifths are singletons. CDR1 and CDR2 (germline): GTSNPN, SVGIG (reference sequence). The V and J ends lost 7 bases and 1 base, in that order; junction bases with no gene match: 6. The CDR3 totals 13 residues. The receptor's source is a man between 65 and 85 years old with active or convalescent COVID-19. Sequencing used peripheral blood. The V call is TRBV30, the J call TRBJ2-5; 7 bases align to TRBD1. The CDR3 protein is CAFGAGGQETQYF. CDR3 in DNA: TGTGCCTTTGGGGCAGGGGGCCAAGAGACCCAGTACTTC.